This T cell receptor (beta chain) was identified during a study of Ad26.COV2.S vaccination and SARS-CoV-2 variants. V was trimmed by 6 bases and J by 7 bases, leaving 15 bases between them. The length of the CDR3 is 13 residues. Profiling relied on immunoSEQ multiplex PCR, and the TCRdb table lists in-frame clones only, not all of them. In the table there are fewer than 800,000 clones, 89% of which are singletons. Treatment in this sample: around 19 received Ad26.COV2.S at low or high dose, single or two shots; several received placebo; per-sample allocation not given. Day 63 after the first vaccine or placebo injection was the time point for sampling. This clone was counted a single time.

This rearrangement joins TRBV12-3 or TRBV12-4 to TRBJ1-1; D not resolved. This clonotype was obtained from a person between 18 and 59 years old who received the Ad26.COV2.S COVID-19 vaccine or a placebo. The source material was peripheral blood, sampled in a trial of Ad26.COV2.S vaccine versus placebo. This chain's CDR3 is CASSKIGRIEAFF. The CDR3 nucleotides read TGTGCCAGCAGCAAAATAGGACGGATTGAAGCTTTCTTT.